This TCR beta chain stems from a study of T cell repertoires in cytomegalovirus infection. Study-level findings and limits: Frequencies of public TCR beta families were cumulated, and this identified carriers of CMV plus the relevant HLA. HLA-C-restricted CMV-specific TCR beta clonotypes were dominant in the ex vivo response.

Trimming left V 3 bases short and J 1 base short, with 8 bases between. This CDR3 comprises 14 residues. The V gene's germline CDR1 is LNHDA and CDR2 SQIVND (reference sequence). As regards this clonotype: Its matching antigen is unknown.

TCRdb reprocessed the reads with MiXCR, giving one entry per CDR3 protein. The sample records around 81,000 distinct CDR3 sequences, 40% being singletons. J is TRBJ2-3 and V is TRBV19; D not certain. This sequence originates from a human donor in good health (CMV status not recorded). Some clones in this sample may be carry-over from other donors' samples. Sequenced material: CD8+ T cells from cultured PBMCs, taken from culture after CMV antigen stimulation. The CDR3 spells CASSISLGTDTQYF. Here the CDR3 DNA reads TGTGCCAGTAGTATCTCGCTCGGCACAGATACGCAGTATTTT.